Below, 24 T cell receptor beta chains from the same sample are listed, as sequenced in a study of blood T cell repertoires in COVID-19. Libraries were prepared by immunoSEQ multiplex PCR; TCRdb keeps only in-frame clonotypes and omits some of them. The sample has approximately 130,000 clones; around four fifths are singletons. The sequencing sample was made of peripheral blood. These receptors were taken from a man aged 35 to 55 with active or convalescent COVID-19.

J is TRBJ2-1 and V is TRBV3-1 (or the pseudogene TRBV3-2); 12 positions match TRBD1. The germline V gene has CDR1 LGHDT and CDR2 YNNKEL (reference sequence). Trimming at V came to 4 bases and at J to 5 bases, leaving 6 bases not matched to a gene. This CDR3 spans 16 amino acids. The CDR3 DNA reads TGTGCCAGCAGCCCGACCGGGACAGGGGGCCACAATGAGCAGTTCTTC. As protein: CASSPTGTGGHNEQFF.

J is TRBJ1-5 and V is TRBV15, with D uncertain. V was pared by 1 base and J by 4 bases, with 14 bases between. The germline CDR1 and CDR2 sequences are LNHNV and YYDKDF (reference sequence). This CDR3 is 16 amino acids long. CDR3 nucleotide sequence: TGTGCCACCAGCAGAGGCGTCGGGGAGTTGAATCAGCCCCAGCATTTT. Translation gives CATSRGVGELNQPQHF.

In DNA form, the CDR3 reads TGTGCCAGCAGCTTGGACCTAGCGGGGACCTCCTACGAGCAGTACTTC. It encodes CASSLDLAGTSYEQYF. The J gene is TRBJ2-7, the V gene TRBV5-4, with 9 bases lining up with TRBD2. Germline V gene sequence: CDR1 SGHNT, CDR2 YYREEE (reference sequence). This CDR3 is built from 16 residues. V lost 0 bases to trimming and J lost 0 bases; unmatched junction nucleotides: 4.

This clone was seen just once. This sequence joins TRBV6-6 and TRBJ1-2; possibly TRBD1 for D (5 bases). CDR1 is MNHNY and CDR2 is SVGAGI in the germline V gene (reference sequence). There are 17 residues in the CDR3. V was shortened by 5 bases and J by 4 bases, with 23 bases between the two germline ends. The CDR3 DNA reads as TGTGCCAGCAGTCCCCGTGGCAGAGGACAAGGTGGCTATGGCTACACCTTC. Amino acids: CASSPRGRGQGGYGYTF.

This chain uses TRBV27 with TRBJ2-6; possibly TRBD2 for D (6 bases). CDR3 length equals 15 residues. Per germline, CDR1 MNHEY and CDR2 SMNVEV (reference sequence). Trimming shortened V by 4 bases and J by 2 bases, and 9 bases separated the two germline ends. For the CDR3, the DNA is TGTGCCAGCAGTTATTGGGGGGCTGGGGCCAACGTCCTGACTTTC. Amino acids: CASSYWGAGANVLTF.

This chain joins TRBV6-4 and TRBJ1-2; D may be TRBD1 (5 bases). This CDR3 has 13 amino acids. Per germline, CDR1 MRHNA and CDR2 SNTAGT. V dropped 5 bases and J dropped 8 bases, with 15 bases sitting between them. DNA for the CDR3: TGTGCCAGCAGTCCCGGGACTCACAGGGGCTACACCTTC. It codes for CASSPGTHRGYTF.

The V and J genes are TRBV19 and TRBJ1-6; 8 positions match TRBD1. CDR3 length equals 14 residues. Germline CDR1 LNHDA, CDR2 SQIVND (reference sequence). The V segment lost 9 bases and the J segment 6 bases; nucleotides outside the gene matches: 7. The CDR3 DNA reads TGTGCCAGCGCCCCGGGACAGGTTAATTCACCCCTCCACTTT. This gives the protein CASAPGQVNSPLHF. Together with reference TRBV19 and TRBJ1-6, the CDR3 gives the full variable domain: DGGITQSPKYLFRKEGQNVTLSCEQNLNHDAMYWYRQDPGQGLRLIYYSQIVNDFQKGDIAEGYSVSREKKESFPLTVTSAQKNPTAFYLCASAPGQVNSPLHFGNGTRLTVT.

This chain joins TRBV11-2 and TRBJ1-5; D unresolved. With 2 bases removed from V and 5 bases from J, the gap between germline ends came to 7 bases. Germline V gene lookup returns CDR1 SGHAT and CDR2 FQNNGV. The CDR3 extends over 13 amino acids. The CDR3 DNA follows: TGTGCCAGCAGCTTATACTTTGATCAGCCCCAGCATTTT. Its translation: CASSLYFDQPQHF.

This clone is a singleton in its sample. This chain joins TRBV5-6 and TRBJ2-3; D is possibly TRBD1 (5 bases). CDR1 is SGHDT, CDR2 YYEEEE, per germline. CDR3 size: 11 residues. With 5 bases removed from V and 12 bases from J, the gap between germline ends came to 13 bases. The CDR3, as DNA: TGTGCCAGCAGTCATGACCAGGGACAGTATTTT. Translated, it gives CASSHDQGQYF.

The rearrangement joins TRBV27 to TRBJ2-7; possible D gene TRBD2, 6 bases. Germline values: CDR1 MNHEY, CDR2 SMNVEV (reference sequence). Trimming removed 0 bases from V and 6 bases from J, with 21 bases in between. This CDR3 region has 17 residues. CDR3 DNA: TGTGCCAGCAGTTTATCGGGAACCGGAGGGCTACACGTCGAGCAGTACTTC. The encoded protein is CASSLSGTGGLHVEQYF.

V and J are TRBV6-6 and TRBJ2-3; D gene unclear. Trimming pared 8 bases from V and 1 base from J, leaving 10 bases between. CDR3 length: 13 amino acids. Germline V gene lookup returns CDR1 MNHNY and CDR2 SVGAGI (reference sequence). The CDR3 DNA is TGTGCCAGCGTGTACGGAGGCACAGATACGCAGTATTTT. Translating it yields CASVYGGTDTQYF.

The chain is built from TRBV3-1 (or the pseudogene TRBV3-2) and TRBJ1-1; the D gene is possibly TRBD1 (5 bases). V lost 2 bases and J 7 bases, leaving 14 bases between the germline ends. The germline CDR1 and CDR2 sequences are LGHDT and YNNKEL (reference sequence). This CDR3 spans 14 amino acids. CDR3 residues: CASSQREGRGEAFF. CDR3 coding DNA: TGTGCCAGCAGCCAACGGGAGGGGAGGGGTGAAGCTTTCTTT.

This clone has just one count. V usage is TRBV7-2 and J usage is TRBJ1-2; TRBD1 aligns across 7 bases. J lost 0 bases, V lost 6 bases, and 4 bases had no gene match. The length of the CDR3 is 14 residues. The germline gives CDR1 SGHTA, CDR2 FQGNSA. DNA for the CDR3: TGTGCCAGCAGACCAGGGGGGACTAACTATGGCTACACCTTC. This encodes CASRPGGTNYGYTF.

In regard to this clone: Given a much more abundant clone one base away, this may be a read error. The genes are TRBV5-4 and TRBJ2-7; 8 bases align to TRBD2. The CDR3 runs to 13 residues. Trimming at V came to 4 bases and at J to 4 bases, leaving 4 bases not matched to a gene. CDR1 and CDR2 (germline): SGHNT, YYREEE (reference sequence). CDR3 protein: CASSPGGGYEQYF. CDR3 nucleotide sequence: TGTGCCAGCAGCCCCGGGGGGGGGTACGAGCAGTACTTC.

The V call is TRBV19, the J call TRBJ2-1; 7 nucleotides agree with TRBD2. Germline CDR1 LNHDA, CDR2 SQIVND (reference sequence). The CDR3 consists of 16 residues. V trimming: 3 bases; J trimming: 0 bases; junction bases outside the gene matches: 5. The CDR3 protein is CASSILGGSSYNEQFF. The CDR3 DNA sequence: TGTGCCAGTAGTATTTTGGGGGGGAGCTCCTACAATGAGCAGTTCTTC.

V usage is TRBV19 and J usage is TRBJ1-2, with D possibly being TRBD1 (5 bases). Germline CDR1 is LNHDA and CDR2 is SQIVND (reference sequence). The CDR3 contains 13 residues. Trimming took off 3 bases at V and 8 bases at J, with 13 bases between the two ends. Here the CDR3 reads CASSILARVGYTF. CDR3 nucleotide sequence: TGTGCCAGTAGTATCTTAGCCAGGGTGGGCTACACCTTC. The full variable domain, rest sourced from reference TRBV19 and TRBJ1-2, is DGGITQSPKYLFRKEGQNVTLSCEQNLNHDAMYWYRQDPGQGLRLIYYSQIVNDFQKGDIAEGYSVSREKKESFPLTVTSAQKNPTAFYLCASSILARVGYTFGSGTRLTVV.

The table lists this clone with a few counts. This chain joins TRBV14 and TRBJ1-5; maybe TRBD1 (5 bases). Germline values: CDR1 SGHDN, CDR2 FVKESK. The CDR3 is 18 amino acids. The V gene lost 3 bases and the J gene lost 7 bases, with 25 bases spanning the gap. This chain's CDR3 is CASSHHYVRQLMKQPQHF. CDR3 DNA sequence: TGTGCCAGCAGCCACCACTACGTGAGACAGCTAATGAAGCAGCCCCAGCATTTT.

V and J are TRBV6-4 and TRBJ1-2, with D uncertain. Trimming left V 5 bases short and J 8 bases short, with 21 bases between. The CDR3 sequence is 15 residues long. CDR1 is MRHNA, CDR2 SNTAGT, per germline. The chain's CDR3 is CASSLDPSVSGGYTF. The CDR3 bases are TGTGCCAGCAGTCTGGACCCTAGTGTTTCGGGGGGCTACACCTTC.

The rearrangement joins TRBV19 to TRBJ1-1; maybe TRBD1 (5 bases). The CDR3 runs to 10 residues. CDR1 is LNHDA and CDR2 is SQIVND in the germline V gene (reference sequence). The CDR3: CRPGRTEAFF. CDR3 sequence (DNA): TGTAGACCAGGGAGGACTGAAGCTTTCTTT. The entire variable domain, with the rest obtained from reference TRBV19 and TRBJ1-1, is as follows: DGGITQSPKYLFRKEGQNVTLSCEQNLNHDAMYWYRQDPGQGLRLIYYSQIVNDFQKGDIAEGYSVSREKKESFPLTVTSAQKNPTAFYLCRPGRTEAFFGQGTRLTVV.

This sequence joins TRBV2 and TRBJ1-3; possible D gene TRBD1, 6 bases. There are 13 residues in the CDR3. V was clipped by 6 bases and J by 4 bases, with 10 bases between them. CDR1 is SNHLY and CDR2 is FYNNEI in the germline V gene. The CDR3 nucleotides are TGTGCCAGCAGGGTGGACAGAGGAAACACCATATATTTT. Residues: CASRVDRGNTIYF.

This clone was picked up one time. The J gene is TRBJ2-2, the V gene TRBV27; 7 nucleotides align to TRBD1. Germline V gene sequence: CDR1 MNHEY, CDR2 SMNVEV (reference sequence). V lost 1 base to trimming and J lost 2 bases; unmatched junction nucleotides: 7. The CDR3 consists of 17 residues. In DNA, the CDR3 is TGTGCCAGCAGTTTATGGGTCAGGGGGACAAACACCGGGGAGCTGTTTTTT. Translation gives CASSLWVRGTNTGELFF.

The chain combines TRBV28 with TRBJ1-3; the D is unclear. Germline V gene sequence: CDR1 MDHEN, CDR2 SYDVKM. V was cut by 4 bases and J by 2 bases, with 9 bases left in between. This CDR3 comprises 14 residues. The CDR3 nucleotides are TGTGCCAGCAGTTCCGGGAGGACTGGAAACACCATATATTTT. It encodes CASSSGRTGNTIYF.

This chain connects TRBV6-5 to TRBJ2-1; TRBD2 might be the D (6 bases). CDR1 is MNHEY and CDR2 is SVGAGI in the germline V gene. The V gene lost 2 bases and the J gene lost 1 base, with 9 bases spanning the gap. CDR3 length: 15 residues. The CDR3 spells CASSYRGASYNEQFF. In DNA, the CDR3 is TGTGCCAGCAGTTACCGCGGGGCGTCCTACAATGAGCAGTTCTTC.

Only one count was recorded for this clone. V is TRBV7-8 and J is TRBJ2-6; possibly TRBD2 for D (6 bases). This CDR3 is built from 15 residues. V was trimmed by 3 bases and J by 4 bases, leaving 10 bases between them. The V gene's germline CDR1 is SGHVS and CDR2 FQNEAQ. The DNA for the CDR3 is TGTGCCAGCAGCTTGGAGGGATTAGGGGCCAACGTCCTGACTTTC. Protein sequence: CASSLEGLGANVLTF.